This entry describes one TCR beta chain. Which antigen it targets is not known. The sample holds no much larger clone one base away, and base qualities are not on file. This sample stems from a study of control samples from healthy donors and cancer patients (dated by TCRdb to about 2020). The CDR3 starts with the cysteine, ends with the phenylalanine, and has 13 residues. Only the CDR3 DNA is retained, 39 bases long and in frame from the first base. The germline V gene (reference sequence) sets CDR1 to MNHNY and CDR2 to SVGAGI. The junction shows trimming of 8 bases on V and 1 base on J, plus 9 bases between the germline ends. Preparation of the library involved the immunoSEQ multiplex PCR assay. Held by TCRdb, this immuneACCESS table contains in-frame sequences only and omits some clones. Under half of the omission traces to an unresolved V gene where checked; the cause of the rest is unknown. Within this sample are roughly 20,000 clones, with 83% of them counted one time only. The ten largest clonotypes hold around a quarter of the sample.

Recombination connected TRBV6-6 to TRBJ1-5, with the D segment identity uncertain. The source of this sequence is a man aged 60 to 75 with head and neck cancer. Sequencing was carried out using PBMCs. The DNA sequence reads TGTGCCAGCGGTGGGGAGAGCAATCAGCCCCAGCATTTT. It translates as CASGGESNQPQHF.